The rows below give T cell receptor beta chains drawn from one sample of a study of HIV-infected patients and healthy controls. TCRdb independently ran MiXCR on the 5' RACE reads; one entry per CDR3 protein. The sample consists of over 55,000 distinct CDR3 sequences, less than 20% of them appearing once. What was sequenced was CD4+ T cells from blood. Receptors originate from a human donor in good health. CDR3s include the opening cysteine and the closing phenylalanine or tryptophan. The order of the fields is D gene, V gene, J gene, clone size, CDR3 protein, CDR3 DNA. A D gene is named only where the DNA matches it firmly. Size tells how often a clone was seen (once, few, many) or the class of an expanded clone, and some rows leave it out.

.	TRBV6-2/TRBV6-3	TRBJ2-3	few	CASSNGPRTDTQYF	TGTGCCAGCAGTAACGGACCCCGCACAGATACGCAGTATTTT
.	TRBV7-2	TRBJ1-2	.	CASSLEFSGYTF	TGTGCCAGCAGCTTAGAATTTTCCGGCTACACCTTC
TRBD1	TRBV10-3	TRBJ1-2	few	CAISVGRGSSYTF	TGTGCCATCAGTGTGGGCAGGGGGAGTAGCTACACCTTC
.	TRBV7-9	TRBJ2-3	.	CASSFREIRTDTQYF	TGTGCCAGCAGCTTTCGGGAGATCCGCACAGATACGCAGTATTTT
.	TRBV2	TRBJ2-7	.	CASSGQGGVSEQYF	TGTGCCAGCAGTGGACAGGGAGGCGTCAGCGAGCAGTACTTC
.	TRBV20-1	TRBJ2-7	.	CSARVGFVGSSEQYF	TGCAGTGCTAGAGTTGGTTTCGTGGGAAGCTCCGAGCAGTACTTC
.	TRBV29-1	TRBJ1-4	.	CSGGVGANEKLFF	TGCAGCGGGGGGGTTGGGGCTAATGAAAAACTGTTTTTT
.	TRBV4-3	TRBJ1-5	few	CASSQNPTDNQPQHF	TGCGCCAGCAGCCAAAACCCCACGGACAATCAGCCCCAGCATTTT
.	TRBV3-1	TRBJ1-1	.	CASSQAGDAFF	TGTGCCAGCAGCCAAGCAGGGGACGCTTTCTTT
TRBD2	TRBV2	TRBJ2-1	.	CASSGPSGRQNYYNEQFF	TGTGCCAGCAGTGGGCCTAGCGGGAGGCAGAACTACTACAATGAGCAGTTCTTC
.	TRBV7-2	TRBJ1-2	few	CASSLGGHSYGYTF	TGTGCCAGCAGCTTAGGGGGACATTCCTATGGCTACACCTTC
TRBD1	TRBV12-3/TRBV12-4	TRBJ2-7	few	CASSFFGTGSYEQYF	TGTGCCAGCAGTTTTTTCGGGACAGGGTCCTACGAGCAGTACTTC
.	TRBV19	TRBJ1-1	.	CASSRPVSSSEAFF	TGTGCCAGTAGTAGGCCGGTCTCCTCGTCTGAAGCTTTCTTT
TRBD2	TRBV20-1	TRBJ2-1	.	CSAGTRGNEQFF	TGCAGTGCCGGGACTAGAGGCAATGAGCAGTTCTTC
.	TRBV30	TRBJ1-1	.	CAWRRDRRGAFF	TGTGCCTGGAGACGGGACCGGAGGGGCGCTTTCTTT
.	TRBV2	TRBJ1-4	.	CASKYLEKLFF	TGTGCCAGCAAATATCTGGAAAAACTGTTTTTT
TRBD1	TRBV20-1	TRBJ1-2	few	CSAMGQGDYGYTF	TGCAGTGCTATGGGACAGGGGGACTATGGCTACACCTTC
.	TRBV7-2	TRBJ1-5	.	CASSLTDSNQPQHF	TGTGCCAGCAGCTTGACAGATAGCAATCAGCCCCAGCATTTT
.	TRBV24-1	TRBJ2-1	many	CATSDLSSGPYNEQFF	TGTGCCACCAGTGATTTATCCAGCGGGCCGTACAATGAGCAGTTCTTC
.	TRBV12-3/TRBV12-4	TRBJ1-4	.	CASSFESPSGEKLFF	TGTGCCAGCAGTTTCGAATCCCCCTCTGGGGAAAAACTGTTTTTT
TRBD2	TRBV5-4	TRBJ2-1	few	CASNAGADFNGEQFF	TGTGCCAGCAATGCGGGAGCGGATTTTAACGGTGAGCAGTTCTTC
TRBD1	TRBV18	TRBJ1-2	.	CASSPPYGQGENYGYTF	TGTGCCAGCTCACCGCCCTACGGACAGGGGGAGAACTATGGCTACACCTTC
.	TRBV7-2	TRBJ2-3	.	CASSSSSYSTDTQYF	TGTGCCAGCAGTTCGAGTAGCTATAGCACAGATACGCAGTATTTT
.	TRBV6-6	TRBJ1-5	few	CASSYSISGGARQPQHF	TGTGCCAGCAGTTACTCGATCTCGGGGGGGGCTCGACAGCCCCAGCATTTT
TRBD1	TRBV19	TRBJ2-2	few	CASSPGQGNAGELFF	TGTGCCAGTAGTCCCGGACAGGGGAACGCCGGGGAGCTGTTTTTT
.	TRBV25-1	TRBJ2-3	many	CASSEQRQVSTDTQYF	TGTGCCAGCAGTGAGCAGAGACAGGTCAGCACAGATACGCAGTATTTT
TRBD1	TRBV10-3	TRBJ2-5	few	CAISEGKEGTGGQETQYF	TGTGCCATCAGTGAGGGAAAGGAGGGGACAGGGGGCCAAGAGACCCAGTACTTC
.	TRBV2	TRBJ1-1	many	CASRKTGQAEAFF	TGTGCCAGCAGAAAGACTGGGCAGGCTGAAGCTTTCTTT
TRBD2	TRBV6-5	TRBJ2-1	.	CASSYTSGSGNEQFF	TGTGCCAGCAGTTATACTAGCGGGAGTGGAAATGAGCAGTTCTTC
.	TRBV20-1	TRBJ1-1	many	CSIRGGLLNTEAFF	TGCAGTATTAGGGGGGGGCTGTTGAACACTGAAGCTTTCTTT
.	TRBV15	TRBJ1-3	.	CATSRDKWAGVGNTIYF	TGTGCCACCAGCAGAGATAAGTGGGCCGGGGTCGGAAACACCATATATTTT
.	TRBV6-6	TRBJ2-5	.	CASSLSRGAAETQYF	TGTGCCAGCAGTTTATCCCGGGGGGCCGCAGAGACCCAGTACTTC
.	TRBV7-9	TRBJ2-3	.	CASSWGLAESTDTQYF	TGTGCCAGCAGCTGGGGGCTAGCGGAAAGCACAGATACGCAGTATTTT
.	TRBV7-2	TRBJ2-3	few	CASSLAQRGSTDTQYF	TGTGCCAGCAGCTTAGCGCAGCGCGGGAGCACAGATACGCAGTATTTT
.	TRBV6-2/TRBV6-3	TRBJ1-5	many	CASSYGAEYSNQPQHF	TGTGCCAGCAGTTACGGGGCAGAGTATAGCAATCAGCCCCAGCATTTT
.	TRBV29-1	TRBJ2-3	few	CSGESRATDTQYF	TGCAGCGGCGAGAGCCGGGCTACAGATACGCAGTATTTT